A selection of T cell receptor beta chains follows, all from one sample in a study of cytomegalovirus exposure and HLA in healthy donors. Profiling relied on immunoSEQ multiplex PCR, and the TCRdb table lists in-frame clones only, not all of them. The repertoire holds 90,000 or so clones, 60% to 80% seen once, with about 6.4% in the top ten. The sequenced material came from PBMCs. These receptors were obtained from a female donor in good health and CMV-seronegative. The CDR3 runs from the conserved cysteine through the conserved F or W. The D gene is left open where the match is weak. Rows give clone size only sometimes, using once, few, many, or a class for an expanded clone.

NA	TRBV7-9	NA	TRBJ1-5	TGTGCCAGCAGCTTAGGAGACGGGGGGTTCAATCAGCCCCAGCATTTT	CASSLGDGGFNQPQHF
NA	TRBV28	once	TRBJ1-1	TGTGCCAGCAGTATACGGACAGAGAACACTGAAGCTTTCTTT	CASSIRTENTEAFF
NA	TRBV6-6	few	TRBJ2-7	TGTGCCAGCAGTCCACGGGACACCCACTACGAGCAGTACTTC	CASSPRDTHYEQYF
TRBD2	TRBV9	NA	TRBJ2-7	TGTGCCAGCAGCGTAGCAGGGAGGGCTACGACCTACGAGCAGTACTTC	CASSVAGRATTYEQYF
NA	TRBV18	NA	TRBJ1-3	TGTGCCAGCTCACCCCGAACCGGTGTCTCCTCTGGAAACACCATATATTTT	CASSPRTGVSSGNTIYF
TRBD1	TRBV9	NA	TRBJ2-7	TGTGCCAGCAGCGCCTACGACGGACAGGAAATAGAGCAGTACTTC	CASSAYDGQEIEQYF
TRBD1	TRBV28	NA	TRBJ1-1	TGTGCCAGCAGTACGACAGGGACTGAAGCTTTCTTT	CASSTTGTEAFF
NA	TRBV2	NA	TRBJ1-4	TGTGCCAGCATCGGGGGGAGAATAACTAATGAAAAACTGTTTTTT	CASIGGRITNEKLFF
NA	TRBV7-2	once	TRBJ2-7	TGTGCCAGCAGGGACGGACAAGCCCCCTACGAGCAGTACTTC	CASRDGQAPYEQYF
NA	TRBV10-1	NA	TRBJ2-1	TGCGCCAGCAGTGGTAAGGAGTCCTACAATGAGCAGTTCTTC	CASSGKESYNEQFF
NA	TRBV27	few	TRBJ2-7	TGTGCCAGCAGTTCCGAGAGGCTCCACGAGCAGTACTTC	CASSSERLHEQYF
NA	TRBV4-1	NA	TRBJ2-3	TGCGCCAGCAGCCAAGAGGGGGCAGGGGGGAGCACAGATACGCAGTATTTT	CASSQEGAGGSTDTQYF
NA	TRBV5-1	NA	TRBJ1-6	TGCGCCAGCAGCTTGGCCGGGGGTCTCAATTCACCCCTCCACTTT	CASSLAGGLNSPLHF
NA	TRBV9	NA	TRBJ2-5	TGTGCCAGCAGCGTAGACGGTCAGACCCAGTACTTC	CASSVDGQTQYF
NA	TRBV28	NA	TRBJ1-1	TGTGCCAGCACCTCCAACACTGAAGCTTTCTTT	CASTSNTEAFF
NA	TRBV20-1	few	TRBJ1-1	TGCAGTGCTAGAGATATTTCTGAAGCTTTCTTT	CSARDISEAFF
TRBD1	TRBV28	few	TRBJ1-4	TGTGCCAGCAGTTCCCCCGGAGGGGGCCAGGGGGAAAAACTGTTTTTT	CASSSPGGGQGEKLFF
NA	TRBV28	NA	TRBJ1-2	TGTGCCAGCAGTCCGGGACAATCTAAAGGCTACACCTTC	CASSPGQSKGYTF
NA	TRBV2	NA	TRBJ1-5	TGTGCCAGCAGTGAAACGACGACCGGGGGGAGGCAGCCCCAGCATTTT	CASSETTTGGRQPQHF
NA	TRBV28	NA	TRBJ1-2	TGTGCCAGCAGTTTAGGGGAGATGGGCTATGGCTACACCTTC	CASSLGEMGYGYTF
TRBD1	TRBV30	NA	TRBJ1-6	TGTGCCTGCTTTAAGGACAGGGCGAATTCACCCCTCCACTTT	CACFKDRANSPLHF
TRBD1	TRBV6-6	NA	TRBJ1-3	TGTGCCAGCAGCCGCCCCCAAGACAGGGCTGGAAACACCATATATTTT	CASSRPQDRAGNTIYF